The source of this TCR beta chain is a study of blood T cells in healthy people across ages. Study details: About one barcoded beta molecule per two T cells was captured by template switching. Study results and limitations: PBMC samples, being unsorted, prevented any conclusive comparison of naive and antigen-experienced cells. Aged donors had fewer naive CD4+ cells and lower diversity than long-lived donors.

Sample-barcoded 5' priming and a J-beta primer mix drove a second PCR of about 6 to 12 cycles. TCRdb re-called the 5' RACE reads through MiXCR, storing one row per CDR3 protein. The sample consists of 850,000 to 1,100,000 distinct CDR3 sequences, around two fifths of them appearing once. Note on this clonotype: The target antigen is unknown.

Donors ranged from about 6 to 90 years old and were healthy Caucasians in Russia. Trimming shortened V by 3 bases and J by 1 base, and 10 bases separated the two germline ends. CDR3 size: 14 residues. Per germline, CDR1 DFQATT and CDR2 SNEGSKA (reference sequence). The genes are TRBV20-1 and TRBJ1-3, with D possibly matching TRBD1 (5 bases). The specimen sequenced was blood. This receptor was identified in a man aged 18 to 29 in good health. CDR3 in amino acids: CSASPGRSGNTIYF. In DNA form, the CDR3 reads TGCAGTGCTAGTCCAGGGCGATCTGGAAACACCATATATTTT.